The 13 T cell receptor beta chains below were found in one sample sequenced in a study of blood T cells in healthy people across ages (dated by TCRdb to the mid-2010s). Libraries were built with 5' RACE. Reads for this sample came from an Illumina HiSeq 2500. The second PCR ran for about 7 to 11 cycles and used a J-beta primer mix along with a sample-barcoded 5' primer. The raw public reads went through TCRdb reprocessing: fastp at Q25, MiXCR clone calling, in-frame beta chains kept. Under each unique CDR3 protein, matching rows form one entry showing the most common genes and DNA. This sample gives fewer than 700,000 distinct CDR3 sequences in total; less than 60% of them show up just once. In total, the top ten clones hold 20% to 25% of the sample. The sequenced sample consisted of blood. The receptors stem from a man older than 75 in good health.

This clonotype turned up a few times. The chain is built from TRBV12-3 or TRBV12-4 and TRBJ2-5; the match to TRBD2 covers 9 bases. V shed 4 bases and J 1 base; nucleotides not matched to a gene: 4. The CDR3 runs to 15 residues. The CDR3 DNA reads as TGTGCCAGCAGTTCGACTAGCGGATTCCAAGAGACCCAGTACTTC. Translation: CASSSTSGFQETQYF.

In this sample, this clonotype turned up once. This rearrangement joins TRBV29-1 to TRBJ2-2; 7 bases agree with TRBD1. Unmatched junction bases numbered 6, after V lost 7 bases and J lost 7 bases. CDR3 length: 12 amino acids. Germline values: CDR1 SQVTM, CDR2 ANQGSEA. The CDR3 coding sequence is TGCAGCGGTATGACAGGGCACGGGGAGCTGTTTTTT. Its protein is CSGMTGHGELFF.

This chain uses TRBV6-5 with TRBJ1-2, with TRBD1 matching over 10 bases. This CDR3 contains 14 residues. The ends lost 4 bases at V and 4 bases at J; junction bases unmatched: 3. Germline V gene data show CDR1 as MNHEY and CDR2 as SVGAGI. CDR3 sequence: CASSFGQGVYGYTF. DNA for the CDR3: TGTGCCAGCAGTTTCGGACAGGGGGTCTATGGCTACACCTTC.

This sequence joins TRBV28 and TRBJ1-4; weak D call: TRBD1 (5 bases). The CDR3 runs to 16 residues. The germline V and J ends were trimmed by 6 bases and 8 bases, with 22 bases remaining between them. Looked up from germline, CDR1 is MDHEN and CDR2 is SYDVKM. For the CDR3, the DNA is TGTGCCAGCAGACTGCGGACATCCCTTGGGAAAGAAAAACTGTTTTTT. Translation gives CASRLRTSLGKEKLFF.

This clonotype was found many times. The chain has TRBV11-1 and TRBJ2-7; 11 bases match TRBD1. The junction had 10 bases not matched to a gene; V was cut back by 6 bases and J by 6 bases. Germline V gene sequence: CDR1 SGHAT, CDR2 FQDESV (reference sequence). The CDR3 extends over 15 amino acids. CDR3: CASRPDPGTGGEQYF. DNA for the CDR3: TGTGCCAGCAGACCCGACCCCGGGACAGGGGGCGAGCAGTACTTC.

The genes are TRBV25-1 and TRBJ1-5; 7 bases map to TRBD1. Per the germline V gene, CDR1 is MGHDK and CDR2 is SYGVNS. This CDR3 spans 14 amino acids. J was trimmed by 5 bases and V by 2 bases; bases with no gene match: 3. CDR3 loop: CASSEGQGDQPQHF. CDR3 nucleotides: TGTGCCAGCAGTGAAGGCCAGGGGGATCAGCCCCAGCATTTT.

This clonotype came up many times. Sequence at one end of the junction differs from germline and may be a read error. The chain employs TRBV14 and TRBJ2-3; unclear D gene. CDR3 size: 13 residues. CDR1 and CDR2 from the germline V gene are SGHDN and FVKESK. This CDR3 is CASSQDLTDTQYF. Written as DNA, the CDR3 is TGCGCCAGCAGCCAAGATCTGACAGATACGCAGTATTTT.

This clonotype was observed a single time. The V gene is TRBV28, the J gene TRBJ2-5; possibly TRBD2 for D (7 bases). Trimming pared 5 bases from V and 11 bases from J, leaving 24 bases between. Germline CDR1 and CDR2: MDHEN and SYDVKM. The CDR3 totals 15 residues. The CDR3 DNA sequence: TGTGCCAGCAGTCCCAGGGGAGGGATCGGATGGGAGCAGTACTTC. Translating gives CASSPRGGIGWEQYF.

The chain recombines TRBV3-1 with TRBJ1-6, with 10 bases identical to TRBD1. Germline lookup yields CDR1 LGHDT and CDR2 YNNKEL (reference sequence). V shed 0 bases, J shed 8 bases, and the junction held 1 base outside the gene matches. The length of the CDR3 is 15 residues. CDR3 coding DNA: TGTGCCAGCAGCCAAGAGACAGGGGGCTATTCACCCCTCCACTTT. This translates into CASSQETGGYSPLHF.

This sequence joins TRBV2 and TRBJ1-4; 7 bases line up with TRBD1. V was clipped by 4 bases and J by 16 bases; unmatched bases: 6. CDR3 length: 11 amino acids. Germline V gene lookup returns CDR1 SNHLY and CDR2 FYNNEI. Written as DNA, the CDR3 is TGTGCCAGCAGTGTGGGGACAGCCCCGTTTTTT. Its translation: CASSVGTAPFF.

The chain couples TRBV6-1 to TRBJ1-2; a weak D match, TRBD1 (6 bases). Germline V gene data show CDR1 as MNHNS and CDR2 as SASEGT. V lost 0 bases to trimming and J lost 4 bases, with 12 bases between them. The CDR3 is 15 residues long. CDR3 coding DNA: TGTGCCAGCAGTGAAGCGAGTGGGGGCGGCTATGGCTACACCTTC. Translated, it gives CASSEASGGGYGYTF.

V is TRBV4-3 and J is TRBJ2-1, with D unclear. This CDR3 has 13 residues. V gave up 2 bases and J gave up 2 bases, with 4 bases separating them. Looked up from germline, CDR1 is LGHNA and CDR2 is YSLEER. The CDR3 here is CASSQFTYNEQFF. CDR3 DNA sequence: TGCGCCAGCAGCCAATTTACCTACAATGAGCAGTTCTTC.

This clonotype has ten or more counts. V gene TRBV6-6 combines with J gene TRBJ2-2; 9 nucleotides align to TRBD1. Germline V lookup: CDR1 MNHNY, CDR2 SVGAGI (reference sequence). The CDR3 runs to 15 residues. V lost 6 bases to trimming and J lost 3 bases; unmatched junction nucleotides: 5. Here the CDR3 reads CASSRQGGDTGELFF. The CDR3 nucleotides read TGTGCCAGCAGCCGACAGGGGGGGGACACCGGGGAGCTGTTTTTT.